This T cell receptor beta chain emerged from a study of STAT5B mutations in CD4+ large granular lymphocyte leukemia. The CDR3 is 12 amino acids. Germline-derived CDR1 and CDR2 are SGHDT and YYEEEE. V gave up 4 bases and J gave up 5 bases, with 9 bases separating them. Comments on this clone: As yet, its antigen is unknown.

Study-wide results and limits: Without HLA matching, higher CD4+ than CD8+ T-LGLL clonality could reflect small sample size.

Profiled with immunoSEQ multiplex PCR; TCRdb holds only in-frame clones, not every one. The top ten clones hold under 0.4% of a sample with tens of thousands of clones, 84% of them seen once. This clonotype was sampled from a human donor in good health. Sequenced material: CD4+ T cells from blood buffy coats. The chain combines TRBV5-6 with TRBJ1-1, with a weak D call TRBD1 (6 bases). The CDR3 loop reads CASSRTATEAFF. For the CDR3, the DNA is TGTGCCAGCAGCCGGACAGCTACTGAAGCTTTCTTT.